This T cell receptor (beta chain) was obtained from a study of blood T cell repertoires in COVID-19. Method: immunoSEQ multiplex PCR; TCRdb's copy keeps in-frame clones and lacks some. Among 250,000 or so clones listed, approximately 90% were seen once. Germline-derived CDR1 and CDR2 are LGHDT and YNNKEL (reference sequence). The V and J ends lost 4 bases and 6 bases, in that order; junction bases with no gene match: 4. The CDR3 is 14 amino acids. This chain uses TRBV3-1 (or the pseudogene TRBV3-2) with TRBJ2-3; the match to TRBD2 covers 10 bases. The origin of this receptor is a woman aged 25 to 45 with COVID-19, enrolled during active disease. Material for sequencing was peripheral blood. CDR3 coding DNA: TGTGCCAGCAGCCGACTAGCGGGTGGGGATACGCAGTATTTT. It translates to CASSRLAGGDTQYF.